This T cell receptor beta chain was sequenced during a study of shared clonotypes between healthy human individuals. TCRdb keeps only in-frame clones here, not all; method: immunoSEQ multiplex PCR. The table lists approximately 590,000 clones, around 95% of them singletons, with 0.11% in the top ten. A note on this clone: Its antigen is currently unknown.

Study results and caveats: When naive CD4 clonotypes were compared across several donors, roughly 4.9% were shared.

The V gene lost 5 bases and the J gene lost 3 bases, with 13 bases spanning the gap. The germline gives CDR1 MDHEN, CDR2 SYDVKM. The CDR3 is 14 amino acids. Terminally differentiated effector memory CD45RA+ cells were excluded from the naive CD8 cells, which were CD45RO-negative and positively selected for CCR7. The chain is built from TRBV28 and TRBJ2-5; D ambiguous. This clonotype originated in a woman in her 30s in good health. Sample: naive CD8+ T cells sorted from blood. This CDR3 reads CASSPMGEEETQYF. The CDR3 nucleotides read TGTGCCAGCAGTCCAATGGGCGAAGAAGAGACCCAGTACTTC.